This T cell receptor (beta chain) emerged from a study of CD4+ T cells in melanoma. Study-level results: Diverse differentiation states were reported for melanoma neoantigen-specific CD4+ T cells. CD8+ T cell, macrophage and B cell function reportedly correlated with neoantigen-specific CD4+ T cells.

TCRdb's table, derived via immunoSEQ multiplex PCR, lists solely in-frame clones and lacks some. The top ten clones hold roughly 29% of a sample with about 4,900 clones, about 61% of them seen once. This CDR3 region has 18 residues. Germline V gene sequence: CDR1 SGHNT, CDR2 YYREEE (reference sequence). With V trimmed by 3 bases and J by 6 bases, 13 bases remained unmatched. This clone came up once. The antigen is undetermined. The receptor was isolated from a human donor with melanoma. The sample consisted of cells from a culture (not recorded whether cultured in vitro). The chain carries TRBV5-4 and TRBJ2-2; TRBD1 matches at 11 bases. CDR3 coding DNA: TGTGCCAGCAGCTCAAAACCCGGGACAGGGGGTTGGTCCGGGGAGCTGTTTTTT. Translation: CASSSKPGTGGWSGELFF.